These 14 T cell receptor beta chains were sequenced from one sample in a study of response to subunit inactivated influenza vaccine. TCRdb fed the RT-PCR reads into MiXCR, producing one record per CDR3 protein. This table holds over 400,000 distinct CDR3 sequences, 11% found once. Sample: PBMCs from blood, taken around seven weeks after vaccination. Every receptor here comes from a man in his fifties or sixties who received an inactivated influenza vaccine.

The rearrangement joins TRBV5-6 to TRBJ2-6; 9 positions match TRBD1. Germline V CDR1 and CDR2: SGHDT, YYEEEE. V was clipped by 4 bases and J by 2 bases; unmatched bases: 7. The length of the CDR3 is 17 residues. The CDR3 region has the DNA TGTGCCAGCAGCCACCGGCACAGGGGGCCTGGGGCCAACGTCCTGACTTTC. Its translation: CASSHRHRGPGANVLTF.

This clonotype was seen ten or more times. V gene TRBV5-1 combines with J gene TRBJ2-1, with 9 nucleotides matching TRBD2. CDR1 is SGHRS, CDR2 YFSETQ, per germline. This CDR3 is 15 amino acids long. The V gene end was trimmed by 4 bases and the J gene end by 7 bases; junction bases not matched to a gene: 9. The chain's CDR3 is CASSIGLALGNEQFF. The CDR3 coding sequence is TGCGCCAGCAGCATAGGACTAGCGCTAGGGAATGAGCAGTTCTTC.

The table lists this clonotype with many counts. CDR3 in amino acids: CASSPRGGTYEQYF. In nucleotides, the CDR3 is TGTGCCAGCAGCCCAAGGGGTGGGACCTACGAGCAGTACTTC. V usage is TRBV11-2 and J usage is TRBJ2-7; D is possibly TRBD1 (5 bases). The CDR3 runs 14 residues. From germline, CDR1 is SGHAT and CDR2 FQNNGV. The germline V and J ends were trimmed by 5 bases and 2 bases, with 13 bases remaining between them.

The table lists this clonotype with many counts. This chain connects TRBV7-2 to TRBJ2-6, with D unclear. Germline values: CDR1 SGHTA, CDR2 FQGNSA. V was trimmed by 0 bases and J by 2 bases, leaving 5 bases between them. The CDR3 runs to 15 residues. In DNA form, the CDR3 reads TGTGCCAGCAGCTTAGCAGGGACTGGGGCCAACGTCCTGACTTTC. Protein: CASSLAGTGANVLTF.

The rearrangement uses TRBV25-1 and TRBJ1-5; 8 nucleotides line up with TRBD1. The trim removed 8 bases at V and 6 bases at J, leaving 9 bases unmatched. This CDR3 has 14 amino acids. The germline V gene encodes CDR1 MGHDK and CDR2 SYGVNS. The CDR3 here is CASGGQGRGQPQHF. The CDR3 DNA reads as TGTGCCAGCGGAGGACAGGGTAGGGGTCAGCCCCAGCATTTT.

This chain's CDR3 is CASSQGTVTDTQYF. The CDR3 nucleotides read TGTGCCAGCAGCCAAGGGACAGTTACAGATACGCAGTATTTT. This chain links TRBV5-5 with TRBJ2-3, with 7 bases fitting TRBD1. Germline assignment: CDR1 SGHKS and CDR2 YYEKEE (reference sequence). This CDR3 comprises 14 residues. The V and J ends lost 4 bases and 3 bases, in that order; junction bases with no gene match: 5.

The CDR3 loop reads CSARGERNYGYTF. The CDR3 DNA is TGCAGTGCTAGAGGGGAGAGGAACTATGGCTACACCTTC. V and J are TRBV20-1 and TRBJ1-2; D is undetermined. Germline V lookup: CDR1 DFQATT, CDR2 SNEGSKA (reference sequence). The V end was cut by 1 base, the J end by 2 bases, with 8 bases between. The CDR3 is 13 residues long.

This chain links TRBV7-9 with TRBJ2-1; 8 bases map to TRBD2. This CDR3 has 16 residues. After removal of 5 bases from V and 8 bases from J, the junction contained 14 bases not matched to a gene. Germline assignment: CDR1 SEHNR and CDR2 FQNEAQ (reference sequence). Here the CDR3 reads CASSRFGGGLVDEQFF. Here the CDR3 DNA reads TGTGCCAGCAGCCGGTTCGGGGGGGGCCTCGTCGATGAGCAGTTCTTC.

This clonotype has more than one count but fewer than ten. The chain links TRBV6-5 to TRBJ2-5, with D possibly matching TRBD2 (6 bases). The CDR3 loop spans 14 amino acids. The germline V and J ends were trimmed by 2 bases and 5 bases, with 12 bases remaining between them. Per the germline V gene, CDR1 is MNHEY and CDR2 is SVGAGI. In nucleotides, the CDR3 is TGTGCCAGCAGTTACAGGAGGGCCTGGGAGACCCAGTACTTC. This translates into CASSYRRAWETQYF.

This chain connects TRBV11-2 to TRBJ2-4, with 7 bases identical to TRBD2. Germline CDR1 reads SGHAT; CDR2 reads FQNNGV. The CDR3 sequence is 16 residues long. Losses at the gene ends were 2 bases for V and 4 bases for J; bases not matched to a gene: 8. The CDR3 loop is CASSLTPTSRKNIQYF. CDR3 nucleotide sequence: TGTGCCAGCAGCTTAACGCCGACTAGCAGAAAAAACATTCAGTACTTC.

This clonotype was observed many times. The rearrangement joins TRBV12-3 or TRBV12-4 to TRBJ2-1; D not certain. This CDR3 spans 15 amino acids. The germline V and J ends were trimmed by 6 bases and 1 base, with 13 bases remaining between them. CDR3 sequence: CASRGLGTSYNEQFF. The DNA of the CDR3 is TGTGCCAGCAGGGGCTTAGGAACGTCCTACAATGAGCAGTTCTTC.

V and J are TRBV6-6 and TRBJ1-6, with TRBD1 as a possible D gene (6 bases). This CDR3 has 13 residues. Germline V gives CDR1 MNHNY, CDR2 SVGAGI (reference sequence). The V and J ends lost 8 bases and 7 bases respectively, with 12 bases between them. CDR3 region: CASLGQPNSPLHF. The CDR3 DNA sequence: TGTGCCAGCCTCGGACAGCCCAATTCACCCCTCCACTTT.

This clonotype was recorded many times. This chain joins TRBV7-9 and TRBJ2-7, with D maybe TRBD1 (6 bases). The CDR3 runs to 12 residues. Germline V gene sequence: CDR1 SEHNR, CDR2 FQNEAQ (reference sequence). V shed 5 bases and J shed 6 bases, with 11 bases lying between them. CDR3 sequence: CASSTHRAEQYF. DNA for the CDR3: TGTGCCAGCAGCACCCACAGGGCCGAGCAGTACTTC.

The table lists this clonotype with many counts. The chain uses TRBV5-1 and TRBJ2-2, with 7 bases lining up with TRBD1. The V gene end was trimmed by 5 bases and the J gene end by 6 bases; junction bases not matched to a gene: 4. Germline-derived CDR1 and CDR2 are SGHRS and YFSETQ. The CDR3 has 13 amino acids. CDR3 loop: CASRSQGAGELFF. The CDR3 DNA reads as TGCGCCAGCAGAAGTCAGGGGGCCGGGGAGCTGTTTTTT.